A selection of T cell receptor beta chains follows, all from one sample in a study of T cells after yellow fever vaccination. TCRdb recomputed calls from the 5' RACE reads with MiXCR, one row per CDR3 protein. The table records 150,000 to 200,000 distinct CDR3 sequences, approximately 9.9% of them present only once. Specimen: CD8+ T cells sorted from PBMCs, collected 15 days after the yellow fever booster vaccination. These receptor sequences come from a man between 18 and 29 years old who received the YFV17D yellow fever vaccine. CDR3s include the opening cysteine and the closing phenylalanine or tryptophan. A D gene is named only where the DNA matches it firmly. The size field is filled for only some rows; it gives once, few, many or a size class.

J	V	D	size	CDR3	DNA
TRBJ2-7	TRBV4-1	TRBD1	many	CASSQRTGGEQYF	TGCGCCAGCAGCCAACGCACAGGGGGCGAGCAGTACTTC
TRBJ1-1	TRBV4-1	-	-	CASSQEPGGPNTEAFF	TGCGCCAGCAGCCAAGAACCGGGCGGCCCCAACACTGAAGCTTTCTTT
TRBJ2-7	TRBV27	TRBD1	-	CASIGGTGGYHEQYF	TGTGCCAGCATAGGGGGGACAGGGGGCTACCACGAGCAGTACTTC
TRBJ1-1	TRBV4-3	TRBD1	few	CASSQVDRGDTEAFF	TGCGCCAGCAGCCAAGTAGACAGGGGCGACACTGAAGCTTTCTTT
TRBJ2-1	TRBV9	TRBD2	few	CASSVPLAGSYNEQFF	TGTGCCAGCAGCGTACCTCTAGCGGGGTCCTACAATGAGCAGTTCTTC
TRBJ1-1	TRBV4-3	TRBD1	few	CASRRTPGQTPEAFF	TGCGCCAGCAGACGAACCCCGGGACAGACACCTGAAGCTTTCTTT
TRBJ1-2	TRBV7-9	-	few	CASSPSPNYGYTF	TGTGCCAGCAGCCCTTCCCCTAACTATGGCTACACCTTC
TRBJ1-1	TRBV4-1	-	-	CASSPQVNTEAFF	TGCGCCAGCAGCCCACAGGTGAACACTGAAGCTTTCTTT
TRBJ1-5	TRBV9	-	few	CASGSGSNQPQHF	TGTGCCAGCGGTTCTGGCAGCAATCAGCCCCAGCATTTT
TRBJ2-7	TRBV5-1	-	many	CASSLEESTYEQYF	TGCGCCAGCAGCCTCGAGGAATCGACCTACGAGCAGTACTTC
TRBJ1-6	TRBV3-1	-	few	CASSQAPGGPDSPLHF	TGTGCCAGCAGCCAAGCGCCGGGGGGCCCGGATTCACCCCTCCACTTT
TRBJ2-2	TRBV2	-	few	CASRDPGRNTGELFF	TGTGCCAGCAGGGATCCGGGACGGAACACCGGGGAGCTGTTTTTT
TRBJ1-5	TRBV6-1	-	-	CASSEIEPQHF	TGTGCCAGCAGTGAAATTGAACCCCAGCATTTT
TRBJ1-1	TRBV20-1	-	few	CSACLIGTEAFF	TGCAGTGCATGCTTGATAGGGACTGAAGCTTTCTTT
TRBJ2-1	TRBV4-3	-	few	CASSQGTSPGNEQFF	TGCGCCAGCAGCCAAGGTACTTCCCCCGGCAATGAGCAGTTCTTC
TRBJ2-7	TRBV27	-	-	CASATGRTYEQYF	TGTGCCAGCGCCACGGGCCGAACCTACGAGCAGTACTTC
TRBJ2-3	TRBV18	TRBD2	-	CASSSGTSGYTDTQYF	TGTGCCAGCTCCTCCGGGACTAGCGGGTATACAGATACGCAGTATTTT
TRBJ1-4	TRBV27	-	-	CASTSEGEKLFF	TGTGCCAGCACGAGTGAGGGTGAAAAACTGTTTTTT
TRBJ1-1	TRBV7-2	-	-	CASSFLGTSDTEAFF	TGTGCCAGCAGCTTCCTCGGGACTTCGGACACTGAAGCTTTCTTT
TRBJ1-4	TRBV12-3/TRBV12-4	-	many	CASSLGYLGKLFF	TGTGCCAGCAGTTTGGGATACCTAGGAAAACTGTTTTTT
TRBJ2-2	TRBV4-2	TRBD1	few	CASSPGQGETGELFF	TGTGCCAGCTCGCCGGGACAGGGGGAGACCGGGGAGCTGTTTTTT
TRBJ2-4	TRBV7-2	TRBD2	many	CASSGGRILAKNIQYF	TGTGCCAGCAGCGGCGGGAGAATACTAGCCAAAAACATTCAGTACTTC
TRBJ2-2	TRBV5-1	TRBD2	many	CASSSELAGGLGSAGELFF	TGCGCCAGCAGCTCGGAACTAGCGGGGGGACTTGGATCCGCCGGGGAGCTGTTTTTT
TRBJ2-2	TRBV4-2	-	-	CASSQRTQITGELFF	TGTGCCAGCAGCCAGCGAACCCAGATCACCGGGGAGCTGTTTTTT
TRBJ2-5	TRBV5-1	-	-	CASSGYRGGVVETQYF	TGCGCCAGCAGCGGATACAGGGGAGGGGTAGTAGAGACCCAGTACTTC
TRBJ2-5	TRBV20-1	TRBD2	-	CSARGGAGGLGETQYF	TGCAGTGCCCGCGGGGGCGCGGGGGGGCTGGGAGAGACCCAGTACTTC
TRBJ2-1	TRBV11-2	-	-	CASSLYPQGGASSYNEQFF	TGTGCCAGCAGCTTATACCCCCAAGGCGGGGCAAGCTCCTACAATGAGCAGTTCTTC
TRBJ2-7	TRBV10-2	TRBD2	many	CASSARSGGESYEQYF	TGCGCCAGCAGCGCTCGTAGCGGGGGGGAATCCTACGAGCAGTACTTC
TRBJ1-1	TRBV5-5	TRBD1	few	CASSPGTAEAFF	TGTGCCAGCAGCCCCGGGACAGCTGAAGCTTTCTTT
TRBJ2-3	TRBV30	-	few	CALSSSRASAYF	TGTGCCCTGTCGTCAAGTCGGGCGTCAGCGTATTTT
TRBJ1-5	TRBV12-3/TRBV12-4	TRBD1	-	CASSLDRQGGNQPQHF	TGTGCCAGCAGTTTAGACAGACAGGGCGGCAATCAGCCCCAGCATTTT
TRBJ1-1	TRBV27	-	many	CASSQGSNTEAFF	TGTGCCAGCAGCCAGGGGTCGAACACTGAAGCTTTCTTT
TRBJ2-1	TRBV6-2/TRBV6-3	TRBD2	few	CASARSGGGYNEQFF	TGTGCCAGCGCTCGAAGTGGCGGGGGCTACAATGAGCAGTTCTTC
TRBJ2-3	TRBV6-6	-	few	CASSPYSAGFSTDTQYF	TGTGCCAGCAGTCCTTACTCGGCGGGCTTCAGCACAGATACGCAGTATTTT
TRBJ1-2	TRBV11-2	-	-	CASSLSIRTNYGYTF	TGTGCCAGCAGTCTCTCTATTCGCACTAACTATGGCTACACCTTC
TRBJ2-7	TRBV29-1	-	-	CSFYSDSSYEQYF	TGCAGCTTCTATTCGGACAGTTCCTACGAGCAGTACTTC
TRBJ2-2	TRBV4-1	-	many	CASSQGLQTGELFF	TGCGCCAGCAGCCAAGGCCTTCAGACCGGGGAGCTGTTTTTT
TRBJ2-5	TRBV20-1	TRBD2	-	CSALKPSGGKQETQYF	TGCAGTGCTTTAAAACCTAGCGGGGGGAAGCAAGAGACCCAGTACTTC
TRBJ2-6	TRBV29-1	-	few	CSVNVLSSGANVLTF	TGCAGCGTCAACGTTCTGAGCTCTGGGGCCAACGTCCTGACTTTC
TRBJ2-3	TRBV12-3/TRBV12-4	TRBD2	-	CASRPGLAVSDTQYF	TGTGCCAGCAGACCCGGACTAGCGGTTTCGGATACGCAGTATTTT
TRBJ2-7	TRBV9	TRBD2	few	CASSVVGGEQYF	TGTGCCAGCAGCGTAGTCGGGGGGGAGCAGTACTTC
TRBJ1-1	TRBV9	-	-	CASSVYVKNTEAFF	TGTGCCAGCAGCGTTTACGTCAAGAACACTGAAGCTTTCTTT
TRBJ2-7	TRBV6-5	-	-	CASAGASAYEQYF	TGTGCCAGTGCCGGAGCCAGCGCCTACGAGCAGTACTTC
TRBJ1-4	TRBV4-2	-	-	CASSQEGPKLFF	TGTGCCAGCAGCCAAGAGGGGCCGAAACTGTTTTTT
TRBJ2-5	TRBV6-5	-	few	CASTAGEAVRETQYF	TGTGCCAGCACTGCCGGGGAGGCGGTTCGGGAGACCCAGTACTTC
TRBJ2-5	TRBV15	TRBD1	-	CATSRGAGGLSETQYF	TGTGCCACCAGCAGAGGGGCAGGGGGCTTGTCAGAGACCCAGTACTTC
TRBJ2-1	TRBV7-9	-	few	CASSPKGTRNEQFF	TGTGCCAGCAGCCCTAAAGGGACCCGCAATGAGCAGTTCTTC
TRBJ2-1	TRBV29-1	-	-	CSVSGQPESYNEQFF	TGCAGCGTTTCCGGACAGCCGGAATCCTACAATGAGCAGTTCTTC
TRBJ1-2	TRBV29-1	TRBD1	many	CSVWTGPEGYTF	TGCAGCGTCTGGACAGGACCTGAGGGCTACACCTTC
TRBJ2-7	TRBV4-3	-	few	CASSQTSTEAFYEQYF	TGCGCCAGCAGCCAAACTAGCACTGAGGCCTTCTACGAGCAGTACTTC
TRBJ1-1	TRBV7-9	TRBD1	few	CASSTTGGRTEAFF	TGTGCCAGCAGCACAACAGGGGGCAGAACTGAAGCTTTCTTT
TRBJ2-2	TRBV29-1	-	-	CSVEGTDNTGELFF	TGCAGCGTCGAGGGAACAGACAACACCGGGGAGCTGTTTTTT
TRBJ2-7	TRBV4-3	-	many	CASSQERWGAYEQYF	TGCGCCAGCAGCCAAGAGAGGTGGGGAGCCTACGAGCAGTACTTC
TRBJ2-7	TRBV15	TRBD1	-	CATSRGDRGYEQYF	TGTGCCACCAGCAGGGGGGACAGGGGCTACGAGCAGTACTTC
TRBJ1-2	TRBV7-2	-	-	CASRKFSEIIYGYTF	TGTGCCAGCAGAAAATTTTCGGAGATAATCTATGGCTACACCTTC